This T cell receptor (beta chain) was captured by sequencing in a study of shared clonotypes between healthy human individuals. Study observations and caveats: Richness estimates generally favored naive over memory subsets. An effect of sequencing depth on clonotype sharing among donors was expected.

Splitting of each subset's genomic DNA was done evenly across several immunoSEQ plates. Authors' data handling: ImmunoSEQ gave junction-only sequences without quality scores, so filtering differed. The assay was immunoSEQ multiplex PCR, and TCRdb's table has in-frame clones only and misses some. The V and J calls and clone size come from that table; D and trimming were worked out from the DNA. Seen here are roughly 2.2 million clones, roughly 92% observed once, and the top ten hold around 0.38%. For this clone: Antigen: not known.

This TCR was sampled from a man aged 18 to 35 in good health. Some clones in this sample may be carry-over from other donors' samples. The sample taken for sequencing was naive CD4+ T cells from PBMCs. Described subset: CD45RA+ positively selected.

This chain's CDR3 is CASRALAGEFNEQFF. CDR3 bases: TGTGCCAGCAGGGCCTTAGCGGGAGAATTTAATGAGCAGTTCTTC. V is TRBV27 and J is TRBJ2-1, with 9 bases fitting TRBD2. Germline trimming cut 6 bases from V and 7 bases from J; bases unmatched to any gene: 10. There are 15 residues in the CDR3. CDR1 and CDR2 from the germline V gene are MNHEY and SMNVEV (reference sequence).